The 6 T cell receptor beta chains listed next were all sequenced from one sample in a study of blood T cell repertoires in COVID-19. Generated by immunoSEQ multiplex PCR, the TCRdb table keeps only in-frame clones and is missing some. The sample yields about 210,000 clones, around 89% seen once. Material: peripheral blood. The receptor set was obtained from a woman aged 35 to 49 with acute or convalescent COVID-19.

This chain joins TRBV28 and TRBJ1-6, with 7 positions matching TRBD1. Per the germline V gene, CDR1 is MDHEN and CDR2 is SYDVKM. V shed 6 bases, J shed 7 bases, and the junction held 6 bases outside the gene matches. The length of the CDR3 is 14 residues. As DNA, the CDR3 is TGTGCCAGCAGACCGGGACAGTTCAATTCACCCCTCCACTTT. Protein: CASRPGQFNSPLHF.

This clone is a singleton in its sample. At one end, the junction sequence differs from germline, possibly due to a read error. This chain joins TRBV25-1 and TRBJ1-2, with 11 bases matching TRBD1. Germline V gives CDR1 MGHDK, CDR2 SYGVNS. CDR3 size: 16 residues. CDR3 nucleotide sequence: TGTGCCAGCAGTAAATACTCCGGGACAGGGGGATATGGCTACACCTTC. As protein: CASSKYSGTGGYGYTF.

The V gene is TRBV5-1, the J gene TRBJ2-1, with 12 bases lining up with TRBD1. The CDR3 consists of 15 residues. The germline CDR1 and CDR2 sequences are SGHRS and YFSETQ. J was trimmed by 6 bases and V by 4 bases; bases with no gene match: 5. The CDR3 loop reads CASSQGQGALNEQFF. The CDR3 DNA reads TGCGCCAGCAGCCAGGGACAGGGGGCGCTCAATGAGCAGTTCTTC. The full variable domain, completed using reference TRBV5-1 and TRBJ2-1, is KAGVTQTPRYLIKTRGQQVTLSCSPISGHRSVSWYQQTPGQGLQFLFEYFSETQRNKGNFPGRFSGRQFSNSRSEMNVSTLELGDSALYLCASSQGQGALNEQFFGPGTRLTVL.

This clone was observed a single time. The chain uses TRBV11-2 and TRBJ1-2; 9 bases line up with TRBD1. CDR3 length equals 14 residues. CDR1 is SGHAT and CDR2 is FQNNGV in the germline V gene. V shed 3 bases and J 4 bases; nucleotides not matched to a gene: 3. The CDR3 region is CASSLTGGPYGYTF. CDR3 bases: TGTGCCAGCAGCTTGACAGGGGGACCCTATGGCTACACCTTC.

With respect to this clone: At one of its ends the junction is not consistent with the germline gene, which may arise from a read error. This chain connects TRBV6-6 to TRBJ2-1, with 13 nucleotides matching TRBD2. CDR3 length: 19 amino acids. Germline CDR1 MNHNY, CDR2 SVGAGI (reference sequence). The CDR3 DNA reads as TGTGCCGGCAGTCGTCCGGGACTAGCGGGGCCCCGACCATACAATGAGCAGTTCTTC. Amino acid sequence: CAGSRPGLAGPRPYNEQFF.

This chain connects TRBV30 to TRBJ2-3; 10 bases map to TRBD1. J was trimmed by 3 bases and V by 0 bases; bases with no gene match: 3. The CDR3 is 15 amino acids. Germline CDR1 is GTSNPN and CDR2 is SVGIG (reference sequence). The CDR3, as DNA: TGTGCCTGGAGTGTAGGGGACAGGGGAACAGATACGCAGTATTTT. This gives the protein CAWSVGDRGTDTQYF.